This T cell receptor (beta chain) was recovered during a study of cytomegalovirus exposure and HLA in healthy donors (dated by TCRdb to between 2016 and 2019). About the full investigation: An earlier analysis of some 500 of the donors reported about 250 Gb of sequence data and some 120 million unique TCR beta sequences from about 200 million T cells. Roughly 300 gigabases of sequencing data and tens of millions of unique TCR sequences were included in an early release covering around 650 HLA-typed donors. Among the approximately 430 genotyped donors, under 90% belonged to the genetic ancestry cluster associated with self-reported Caucasian donors. The study aimed to test whether cataloging public T cell receptors could reveal signatures of past pathogen exposure. The study profiled the T cell repertoires of under 850 subjects by immunosequencing and related them to cytomegalovirus serostatus. A separate validation cohort of roughly 130 different subjects was used in addition to the 666-subject first cohort. To predict cytomegalovirus infection status, the study brought together high-throughput TCR immunosequencing, statistical association of individual TCRs with disease status, and machine learning. In a later analysis, previously published TCR beta repertoires from about 640 donors were re-analyzed and high-resolution HLA genotyping was added so that TCR occurrence patterns could be studied. Rather than drawing on any new phenotypic data, the later analysis identified candidate immune exposures from TCR beta sequences and the way those sequences occurred across donors. An earlier analysis of some 500 of the donors used high-throughput TCR beta sequencing to judge whether each TCR beta V gene segment behaved as functional or pseudogenic. Donor age, sex, ethnicity and CMV serostatus were collected together with the repertoire data. In a later genetic analysis, genome-wide SNP genotypes for 398 of the 666 donors were used, and that subset was treated as a discovery cohort. Every repertoire in the discovery cohort had been generated on one and the same sequencing platform. Both class I and class II loci were covered by HLA typing, at four-digit resolution. The number of donors typed differed by locus, with about 620-630 for A, B, C, DRB1 and DQB1, around 500 for DQA1, nearly 610 for DPA1, and about 450 for DPB1. A handful of DR-DQ haplotypes were handled as single units for association and clustering because linkage in the cohort was strong. Among some 400 genotyped donors of the cohort, an average of about 220,000 unique TCR beta nucleotide sequences was sequenced per donor, of which roughly 18% were non-productive. Points the paper makes about the study in general: An association between a missense DCLRE1C variant and V-gene and J-gene trimming of TCR beta chains was found in a later genetic analysis and replicated in an independent cohort. HLA typing was unavailable for some donors at each locus, so association tests used only the typed subset. In this cohort, only TCR beta chains were sequenced, and detectable features were limited by the absence of alpha or paired-chain data. Immune exposure information for the cohort was limited to CMV serostatus. When HLA alleles, especially DR and DQ, strongly co-occurred, attributing TCR associations to individual alleles was difficult. In a later analysis, most CMV-associated TCR beta chains were found to appear HLA-restricted, with HLA associations seemingly driven largely by CMV exposure. Sequencing depth was assumed to be roughly uniform across donors in the presence/absence analyses, though that assumption may not hold. A group of highly shared sequence variants was considered likely to be a technical artifact of the sequencing pipeline. In a later analysis, HLA-associated TCR beta chains showed more clonal expansion and lower generation probabilities than non-associated chains that were equally common. Correlated functional status among segregating V segments might be attributable to linkage disequilibrium, but an unknown experimental factor could not be ruled out. In an earlier analysis of some 500 of the donors, most TCR beta V segments were observed in productive rearrangements about 87% or about 30% of the time, broadly matching IMGT annotations. The classifier was reported to diagnose cytomegalovirus status with high specificity and sensitivity in both the original cohort and the validation cohort. Several of the top co-occurrence clusters appeared to be linked to parvovirus B19, influenza, CMV and Epstein-Barr virus, according to a later analysis. In vitro tests confirmed that three of the cytomegalovirus-associated TCR beta chains recognize cytomegalovirus antigens. It was suggested by the authors that the approach could potentially be generalized to other disease states and immunological phenotypes. In a later analysis, the rate of TCR association differed among HLA loci, with DRB1 alleles having the most associated TCRs and HLA-C alleles having the fewest. Compared with the approximately 710-donor mean, donors in an Asian-associated ancestry cluster had fewer N-insertions in productive TCRs, according to a later genetic analysis. Because counts were too low, seventeen rarely observed V segments, including chromosome 9 orphons, were left out of the earlier analysis of about 500 of the donors. The study listed 164 TCR beta chains as associated with cytomegalovirus. In a later analysis, 16,951 TCR beta sequences were associated with specific HLA alleles at a false discovery rate of 0.05. Most TCR sequences were observed very rarely across donors, whereas some public TCRs were present in many individuals. A further reported finding was that TCR beta sequences accurately predicted the HLA-A and HLA-B alleles for most subjects in the first cohort.

For this clone: Its antigen remains undetermined. Nothing much larger sits one base from this clone, and base qualities are not available.

Library creation used the immunoSEQ multiplex PCR assay. For the multiplex PCR, a mixture combining 60 forward primers for TCR Vbeta segments and 13 reverse primers for TCR Jbeta segments was used. The CDR3 region of rearranged TCR beta genes was amplified from genomic DNA by a multiplex PCR assay. The Illumina HiSeq System was used to sequence the amplified TCR beta libraries as 87-base-pair reads. On the authors' methods: A later analysis tallied around 87 million unique TCR beta chains across the 666 repertoires, and approximately 11 million of those chains were shared by two or more donors. Raw reads were error-corrected and collapsed into unique sequences by a nearest-neighbor algorithm in which closely related sequences were merged to remove PCR and sequencing errors. To assign V, D and J gene segments, CDR3 sequences were aligned to IMGT reference sequences. Each retained sequence needed at least a six-nucleotide match to both a V gene segment and a J gene segment. A rearrangement counted as productive if the CDR3 had no stop codons and remained in frame with V and J, and every other rearrangement counted as non-productive. Following IMGT convention, CDR3 was defined as the stretch from the second conserved V-encoded cysteine to the conserved J-encoded phenylalanine. The earlier analysis of approximately 500 of the donors excluded sequences that lacked an unambiguous match to a single V gene segment. An earlier analysis of some 500 of the donors classified V segments as functional when productive rearrangements were above 56.7% and as segregating when the standard deviation between donors was above 5%. A statistical classification framework was developed to diagnose cytomegalovirus status using the catalog of TCR beta chain sequences. In a later analysis, TCR nucleotide sequences were compared against IMGT/GENE-DB human TR gene sequences so that V and J genes could be assigned. A later analysis assigned CDR3 sequences and most-parsimonious VDJ recombination scenarios with the TCRdist pipeline. In a later analysis, each TCR beta chain was defined by its CDR3 amino acid sequence together with its V-gene family, and reads without a unique V-gene family were excluded. To address suspected cross-contamination and a sequencing artifact, a later analysis removed roughly 580 highly shared, low-generation-probability nucleotide sequences. A later analysis calculated a clonal expansion index for each public chain from normalized within-repertoire ranks of inferred template counts. In a later analysis, generation probabilities were computed using a VDJ recombination model fitted to out-of-frame rearrangements, and the results were checked against IGoR. In a later analysis, hypergeometric tests were used to score TCR-TCR, TCR-HLA and TCR-CMV co-occurrence, with a repertoire-size bias correction applied to TCR pairs. A later analysis estimated false discovery rates by permuting HLA or CMV assignments 20 times. In a later analysis, co-occurring TCRs were grouped with DBSCAN, and TCRdist sequence similarity was added when clustering was performed within HLA-allele-positive subsets. For co-occurrence clustering, repertoires with fewer than 30,000 or more than 120,000 public chains were excluded, along with about five repertoires with anomalous nucleotide sharing. Entries here come from immuneACCESS through TCRdb and include only in-frame sequences with V and J called. Some clones fail to appear in such tables; in the studies checked, an unresolved V gene covers under half of the shortfall, and the cause of the remainder is unknown. V, J and clone size were drawn from that table, and D and trimming were deduced from the DNA. For this sample there are about 160,000 clones; 81% appear just once. The leading ten clones occupy roughly an eighth of the sample.

The cohort consisted of 650 to 850 healthy bone marrow donors. At the time of sampling, every cohort member was nominally healthy, though immune exposures that went unrecorded were likely present. The donor was CMV seronegative and was included in the group of 352 seronegative cohort members. Every donor gave a peripheral blood sample, and the peripheral blood mononuclear cells from that sample were used for TCR beta sequencing. Genomic DNA extraction from the blood cell samples was performed with the Qiagen DNeasy Blood Extraction Kit. This receptor was obtained from a woman aged 50 to 60 in good health and CMV-seronegative. What was sequenced was PBMCs.

The nucleotide sequence is given as TGCGCCAGCAGACCCGGGATAGCGGGAAACGGGGGTACGCAGTATTTT. This encodes CASRPGIAGNGGTQYF. The chain links TRBV4-3 with TRBJ2-3; 8 central bases correspond to TRBD2. The germline V gene supplies CDR1 LGHNA and CDR2 YSLEER. Germline trimming: 6 bases from V, 8 bases from J; junction bases outside gene matches: 16. Inclusive of the bounding cysteine and phenylalanine, the CDR3 is 16 residues long. Only the CDR3 DNA is retained, 48 bases long and in frame from the first base.